A selection of T cell receptor beta chains follows, all from one sample in a study of T cell responses to AZD1222 COVID-19 vaccine. Clones were sequenced by immunoSEQ multiplex PCR, and TCRdb holds only the in-frame ones, with some missing. The sample gives more than 95,000 clones, roughly 90% of which show up once; more than 4% is in the top ten. The source material was peripheral blood, sampled on day 0 of AZD1222 vaccination. The receptors were sampled from an adult in good health. The CDR3 runs from the conserved cysteine through the conserved F or W. Fields, in order: V gene, D gene, clone size, J gene, CDR3 length, CDR3 protein, CDR3 DNA. The D gene is left open where the match is weak. Clone size, where shown, is once, few, many, or a class for clones that have expanded.

v_call: TRBV28; d_call: -; clone_size: -; j_call: TRBJ1-2; cdr3_length: 11; cdr3_aa: CASSLSDGYTF; cdr3_nt: TGTGCCAGCAGTTTGTCTGATGGCTACACCTTC
v_call: TRBV2; d_call: TRBD2; clone_size: -; j_call: TRBJ2-2; cdr3_length: 15; cdr3_aa: CASSVAGGGTGELFF; cdr3_nt: TGTGCCAGCAGTGTGGCGGGGGGCGGCACCGGGGAGCTGTTTTTT
v_call: TRBV5-1; d_call: TRBD1; clone_size: -; j_call: TRBJ2-7; cdr3_length: 12; cdr3_aa: CASSPTGLEQYF; cdr3_nt: TGCGCCAGCAGCCCGACAGGGCTGGAGCAGTACTTC
v_call: TRBV6-2/TRBV6-3; d_call: -; clone_size: once; j_call: TRBJ1-5; cdr3_length: 12; cdr3_aa: CASSYGTPRQHF; cdr3_nt: TGTGCCAGCAGTTACGGGACGCCTAGACAGCATTTT
v_call: TRBV7-2; d_call: -; clone_size: -; j_call: TRBJ2-4; cdr3_length: 15; cdr3_aa: CASSSHASAKNIQYF; cdr3_nt: TGTGCCAGCAGCTCCCATGCCTCAGCCAAAAACATTCAGTACTTC
v_call: TRBV6-5; d_call: TRBD1; clone_size: -; j_call: TRBJ1-1; cdr3_length: 15; cdr3_aa: CASRGTGVFPGEAFF; cdr3_nt: TGTGCCAGCAGGGGGACAGGGGTATTCCCAGGAGAAGCTTTCTTT
v_call: TRBV29-1; d_call: TRBD1; clone_size: -; j_call: TRBJ1-5; cdr3_length: 14; cdr3_aa: CSVVTGGKDQPQHF; cdr3_nt: TGCAGCGTTGTAACAGGGGGGAAGGATCAGCCCCAGCATTTT
v_call: TRBV7-2; d_call: TRBD1; clone_size: -; j_call: TRBJ1-6; cdr3_length: 16; cdr3_aa: CASSLVSGGDNSPLHF; cdr3_nt: TGTGCCAGCAGCTTAGTGTCAGGGGGCGATAATTCACCCCTCCACTTT
v_call: TRBV29-1; d_call: -; clone_size: -; j_call: TRBJ1-2; cdr3_length: 12; cdr3_aa: CSVDRFNYGYTF; cdr3_nt: TGCAGCGTTGACAGATTTAACTATGGCTACACCTTC
v_call: TRBV5-1; d_call: -; clone_size: -; j_call: TRBJ1-1; cdr3_length: 12; cdr3_aa: CASREMNTEAFF; cdr3_nt: TGCGCCAGCAGAGAGATGAACACTGAAGCTTTCTTT
v_call: TRBV7-9; d_call: -; clone_size: -; j_call: TRBJ1-4; cdr3_length: 16; cdr3_aa: CASSLRARGRDEKLFF; cdr3_nt: TGTGCCAGCAGCTTACGAGCGAGGGGCAGGGATGAAAAACTGTTTTTT
v_call: TRBV2; d_call: -; clone_size: -; j_call: TRBJ2-7; cdr3_length: 13; cdr3_aa: CASRLGSSYEQYF; cdr3_nt: TGTGCCAGCAGGTTAGGCAGCTCCTACGAGCAGTACTTC
v_call: TRBV9; d_call: -; clone_size: -; j_call: TRBJ2-4; cdr3_length: 15; cdr3_aa: CASSVGPLAKNIQYF; cdr3_nt: TGTGCCAGCAGCGTAGGGCCGTTAGCCAAAAACATTCAGTACTTC
v_call: TRBV29-1; d_call: -; clone_size: -; j_call: TRBJ1-1; cdr3_length: 13; cdr3_aa: CSVEDLRAPGAFF; cdr3_nt: TGCAGCGTTGAAGATCTACGGGCCCCTGGAGCTTTCTTT
v_call: TRBV4-3; d_call: -; clone_size: -; j_call: TRBJ1-4; cdr3_length: 16; cdr3_aa: CASSQDLDSWDEKLFF; cdr3_nt: TGCGCCAGCAGCCAAGATTTGGATTCTTGGGATGAAAAACTGTTTTTT
v_call: TRBV7-2; d_call: -; clone_size: -; j_call: TRBJ2-1; cdr3_length: 12; cdr3_aa: CASTQRYNEQFF; cdr3_nt: TGTGCCAGCACCCAAAGGTACAATGAGCAGTTCTTC
v_call: TRBV2; d_call: -; clone_size: -; j_call: TRBJ1-1; cdr3_length: 14; cdr3_aa: CASRAGTLNTEAFF; cdr3_nt: TGTGCCAGCAGAGCCGGGACACTTAACACTGAAGCTTTCTTT
v_call: TRBV6-5; d_call: -; clone_size: -; j_call: TRBJ1-1; cdr3_length: 14; cdr3_aa: CASRPGQMNTEAFF; cdr3_nt: TGTGCCAGCAGACCGGGACAAATGAACACTGAAGCTTTCTTT
v_call: TRBV7-9; d_call: TRBD1; clone_size: -; j_call: TRBJ2-1; cdr3_length: 14; cdr3_aa: CASSPPDRRNEQFF; cdr3_nt: TGTGCCAGCAGCCCCCCGGACAGGCGGAATGAGCAGTTCTTC
v_call: TRBV9; d_call: TRBD1; clone_size: -; j_call: TRBJ2-5; cdr3_length: 13; cdr3_aa: CASGGTGRETQYF; cdr3_nt: TGTGCCTCCGGGGGGACAGGGCGAGAGACCCAGTACTTC
v_call: TRBV30; d_call: -; clone_size: -; j_call: TRBJ2-7; cdr3_length: 18; cdr3_aa: CAWSVGRGGVASSYEQYF; cdr3_nt: TGTGCCTGGAGTGTGGGAAGGGGAGGCGTCGCCAGCTCCTACGAGCAGTACTTC
v_call: TRBV7-2; d_call: -; clone_size: -; j_call: TRBJ2-7; cdr3_length: 14; cdr3_aa: CASSLIAGAYEQYF; cdr3_nt: TGTGCCAGCAGCTTAATAGCAGGGGCCTACGAGCAGTACTTC
v_call: TRBV30; d_call: -; clone_size: -; j_call: TRBJ1-2; cdr3_length: 13; cdr3_aa: CAWNPGVGYGYTF; cdr3_nt: TGTGCCTGGAATCCAGGCGTGGGCTATGGCTACACCTTC
v_call: TRBV5-1; d_call: -; clone_size: -; j_call: TRBJ1-5; cdr3_length: 15; cdr3_aa: CASSLGQGVGQPQHF; cdr3_nt: TGCGCCAGCAGCTTGGGCCAGGGAGTAGGCCAGCCCCAGCATTTT
v_call: TRBV15; d_call: -; clone_size: -; j_call: TRBJ1-1; cdr3_length: 15; cdr3_aa: CATSRDYPLNTEAFF; cdr3_nt: TGTGCCACCAGCAGAGATTACCCGCTGAACACTGAAGCTTTCTTT
v_call: TRBV5-4; d_call: TRBD2; clone_size: -; j_call: TRBJ2-1; cdr3_length: 12; cdr3_aa: CASSNGGGVQFF; cdr3_nt: TGTGCCAGCAGCAACGGGGGGGGTGTGCAGTTCTTC
v_call: TRBV3-1/TRBV3-2; d_call: -; clone_size: -; j_call: TRBJ2-7; cdr3_length: 14; cdr3_aa: CASSPGGYWYEQYF; cdr3_nt: TGTGCCAGCAGCCCAGGCGGCTATTGGTACGAGCAGTACTTC
v_call: TRBV19; d_call: -; clone_size: -; j_call: TRBJ1-2; cdr3_length: 11; cdr3_aa: CASYDPAGYTF; cdr3_nt: TGTGCCAGTTATGACCCCGCTGGCTACACCTTC
v_call: TRBV24-1; d_call: -; clone_size: -; j_call: TRBJ2-3; cdr3_length: 14; cdr3_aa: CATSAPGAGDTQYF; cdr3_nt: TGTGCCACCAGTGCCCCCGGGGCCGGGGATACGCAGTATTTT
v_call: TRBV28; d_call: -; clone_size: -; j_call: TRBJ2-7; cdr3_length: 13; cdr3_aa: CASRDFRSYEQYF; cdr3_nt: TGTGCCAGCAGGGACTTCCGCTCCTACGAGCAGTACTTC
v_call: TRBV5-1; d_call: -; clone_size: -; j_call: TRBJ2-1; cdr3_length: 16; cdr3_aa: CASSLVAARPYNEQFF; cdr3_nt: TGCGCCAGCAGCTTGGTGGCGGCAAGGCCTTACAATGAGCAGTTCTTC
v_call: TRBV9; d_call: -; clone_size: few; j_call: TRBJ2-7; cdr3_length: 15; cdr3_aa: CASSPGGRQPYEQYF; cdr3_nt: TGTGCCAGCAGCCCCGGTGGGAGGCAACCCTACGAGCAGTACTTC
v_call: TRBV19; d_call: TRBD1; clone_size: -; j_call: TRBJ2-3; cdr3_length: 13; cdr3_aa: CASMDRGSDTQYF; cdr3_nt: TGTGCCAGTATGGACAGGGGATCAGATACGCAGTATTTT
v_call: TRBV29-1; d_call: -; clone_size: -; j_call: TRBJ2-3; cdr3_length: 13; cdr3_aa: CSAWGGDTDTQYF; cdr3_nt: TGCAGCGCGTGGGGCGGGGACACAGATACGCAGTATTTT
v_call: TRBV28; d_call: -; clone_size: -; j_call: TRBJ1-2; cdr3_length: 15; cdr3_aa: CASRRPDPGRGGYTF; cdr3_nt: TGTGCCAGCAGACGACCGGACCCGGGAAGAGGAGGCTACACCTTC
v_call: TRBV30; d_call: -; clone_size: -; j_call: TRBJ1-1; cdr3_length: 15; cdr3_aa: CAWSALGHPNTEAFF; cdr3_nt: TGTGCCTGGAGTGCACTGGGACACCCGAACACTGAAGCTTTCTTT
v_call: TRBV5-1; d_call: -; clone_size: -; j_call: TRBJ1-1; cdr3_length: 16; cdr3_aa: CASSFLGLASGVGAFF; cdr3_nt: TGCGCCAGCAGCTTCCTTGGACTGGCATCGGGCGTTGGAGCTTTCTTT
v_call: TRBV5-1; d_call: TRBD1; clone_size: -; j_call: TRBJ1-1; cdr3_length: 17; cdr3_aa: CASSSGPTTGQGTEAFF; cdr3_nt: TGCGCCAGCAGCTCGGGACCAACCACTGGACAGGGGACTGAAGCTTTCTTT
v_call: TRBV3-1/TRBV3-2; d_call: -; clone_size: -; j_call: TRBJ1-1; cdr3_length: 14; cdr3_aa: CASSPLGANTEAFF; cdr3_nt: TGTGCCAGCAGCCCTCTAGGGGCCAACACTGAAGCTTTCTTT
v_call: TRBV7-2; d_call: TRBD1; clone_size: -; j_call: TRBJ2-1; cdr3_length: 17; cdr3_aa: CASSPPPGTGVRNEQFF; cdr3_nt: TGTGCCAGCAGCCCACCCCCCGGGACAGGGGTAAGAAATGAGCAGTTCTTC
v_call: TRBV6-5; d_call: -; clone_size: -; j_call: TRBJ1-3; cdr3_length: 13; cdr3_aa: CASSRQAGNTIYF; cdr3_nt: TGTGCCAGCAGCAGACAGGCCGGAAACACCATATATTTT
v_call: TRBV3-1/TRBV3-2; d_call: -; clone_size: -; j_call: TRBJ2-5; cdr3_length: 12; cdr3_aa: CASSQGYETQYF; cdr3_nt: TGTGCCAGCAGCCAAGGGTACGAGACCCAGTACTTC
v_call: TRBV5-1; d_call: -; clone_size: few; j_call: TRBJ2-3; cdr3_length: 17; cdr3_aa: CASSLVSRATHTDTQYF; cdr3_nt: TGCGCCAGCAGCTTGGTATCCCGGGCTACTCACACAGATACGCAGTATTTT
v_call: TRBV6-6; d_call: -; clone_size: -; j_call: TRBJ1-6; cdr3_length: 14; cdr3_aa: CASRRREGNSPLHF; cdr3_nt: TGTGCCAGCAGGCGACGGGAGGGCAATTCACCCCTCCACTTT
v_call: TRBV2; d_call: TRBD2; clone_size: -; j_call: TRBJ2-5; cdr3_length: 15; cdr3_aa: CASSAPSGGPLASNF; cdr3_nt: TGTGCCAGCAGTGCCCCTAGCGGGGGGCCCCTGGCGTCCAACTTC
v_call: TRBV5-1; d_call: -; clone_size: -; j_call: TRBJ2-2; cdr3_length: 13; cdr3_aa: CASSSANTGELFF; cdr3_nt: TGCGCCAGCAGCTCGGCGAACACCGGGGAGCTGTTTTTT
v_call: TRBV11-2; d_call: -; clone_size: -; j_call: TRBJ1-2; cdr3_length: 11; cdr3_aa: CASSYRGGYTF; cdr3_nt: TGTGCCAGCAGCTACAGAGGAGGCTACACCTTC
v_call: TRBV5-1; d_call: TRBD1; clone_size: -; j_call: TRBJ1-4; cdr3_length: 14; cdr3_aa: CASSSTGGIEKLFF; cdr3_nt: TGCGCCAGCAGCTCGACAGGGGGGATCGAAAAACTGTTTTTT
v_call: TRBV28; d_call: -; clone_size: -; j_call: TRBJ2-1; cdr3_length: 14; cdr3_aa: CASKGPGSYNEQFF; cdr3_nt: TGTGCCAGCAAGGGCCCTGGCTCCTACAATGAGCAGTTCTTC
v_call: TRBV4-1; d_call: -; clone_size: -; j_call: TRBJ2-1; cdr3_length: 16; cdr3_aa: CASSRGGHLSYNEQFF; cdr3_nt: TGCGCCAGCAGCCGTGGCGGGCATCTCTCCTACAATGAGCAGTTCTTC
v_call: TRBV6-6; d_call: -; clone_size: -; j_call: TRBJ2-1; cdr3_length: 15; cdr3_aa: CASSRAGDTSNEQFF; cdr3_nt: TGTGCCAGCAGTCGAGCGGGCGACACCTCAAATGAGCAGTTCTTC
v_call: TRBV19; d_call: TRBD2; clone_size: -; j_call: TRBJ2-2; cdr3_length: 14; cdr3_aa: CASRWDYGVGELFF; cdr3_nt: TGTGCCAGTAGGTGGGACTACGGTGTCGGGGAGCTGTTTTTT
v_call: TRBV3-1/TRBV3-2; d_call: TRBD2; clone_size: -; j_call: TRBJ2-2; cdr3_length: 17; cdr3_aa: CASSLGTSGENTGELFF; cdr3_nt: TGTGCCAGCAGCCTAGGGACTAGCGGGGAGAACACCGGGGAGCTGTTTTTT
v_call: TRBV14; d_call: -; clone_size: -; j_call: TRBJ1-1; cdr3_length: 15; cdr3_aa: CASSQDPFRQIKAFF; cdr3_nt: TGTGCCAGCAGCCAAGACCCATTCCGACAGATAAAAGCTTTCTTT
v_call: TRBV19; d_call: -; clone_size: -; j_call: TRBJ1-1; cdr3_length: 16; cdr3_aa: CASSIGRHRMNTEAFF; cdr3_nt: TGTGCCAGTAGTATAGGGCGCCACAGAATGAACACTGAAGCTTTCTTT
v_call: TRBV20-1; d_call: -; clone_size: once; j_call: TRBJ2-5; cdr3_length: 10; cdr3_aa: CSARDETQYF; cdr3_nt: TGCAGTGCTAGAGACGAGACCCAGTACTTC
v_call: TRBV29-1; d_call: -; clone_size: -; j_call: TRBJ2-5; cdr3_length: 12; cdr3_aa: CSVTGGGETQYF; cdr3_nt: TGCAGCGTTACGGGTGGGGGAGAGACCCAGTACTTC
v_call: TRBV28; d_call: TRBD1; clone_size: -; j_call: TRBJ2-2; cdr3_length: 14; cdr3_aa: CASSFGTEAGELFF; cdr3_nt: TGTGCCAGCAGTTTTGGGACAGAGGCCGGGGAGCTGTTTTTT
v_call: TRBV30; d_call: -; clone_size: -; j_call: TRBJ1-5; cdr3_length: 14; cdr3_aa: CAWSVDSGAQPQHF; cdr3_nt: TGTGCCTGGAGTGTAGATTCGGGTGCCCAGCCCCAGCATTTT
v_call: TRBV7-2; d_call: TRBD1; clone_size: -; j_call: TRBJ1-1; cdr3_length: 14; cdr3_aa: CASSYQGGDTEAFF; cdr3_nt: TGTGCCAGCAGTTACCAGGGGGGGGACACTGAAGCTTTCTTT